The present T cell receptor beta chain was sequenced within a study of blood T cell repertoires in COVID-19. This clone has a handful of counts. The CDR3 contains 13 residues. The table came from immunoSEQ multiplex PCR; TCRdb's copy has only in-frame clones and leaves some out. Seen here are approximately 150,000 clones, over 70% observed once, and the top ten hold approximately 11%. The specimen sequenced was PBMCs or T cells enriched from blood (not recorded which). The chain uses TRBV21-1 and TRBJ1-1; TRBD1, the table's D call, lacks a check against the DNA. TRBV21-1 is listed as a pseudogene. The TCR originated in a man aged 55 to 70 who had recovered from COVID-19. The CDR3 DNA sequence: TGTGCCAGCAGCACTGAAGGGGCCACTGAAGCTTTCTTT. Its translation: CASSTEGATEAFF.